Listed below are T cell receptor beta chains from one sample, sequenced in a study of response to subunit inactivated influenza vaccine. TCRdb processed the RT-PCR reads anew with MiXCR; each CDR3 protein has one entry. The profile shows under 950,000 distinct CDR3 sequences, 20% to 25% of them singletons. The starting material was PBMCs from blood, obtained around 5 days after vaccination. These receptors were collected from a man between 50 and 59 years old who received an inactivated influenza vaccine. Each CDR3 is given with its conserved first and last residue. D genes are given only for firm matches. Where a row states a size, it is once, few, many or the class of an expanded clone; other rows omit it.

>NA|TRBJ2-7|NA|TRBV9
TGTGCCAGCAGCGTAGCTCCGGGCTATGGGCACGAGCAGTACTTC
CASSVAPGYGHEQYF
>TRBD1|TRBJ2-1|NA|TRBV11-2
TGTGCCAGCAGCAGGGACAGGGCCCGAGGTGGTGAGCAGTTCTTC
CASSRDRARGGEQFF
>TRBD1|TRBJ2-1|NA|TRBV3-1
TGTGCCAGCAGCCAAGTTCACAGGGGTGAGCAGTTCTTC
CASSQVHRGEQFF
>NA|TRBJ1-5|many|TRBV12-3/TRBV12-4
TGTGCCAGCAGCCTCACGACGGCAAACAATCAGCCCCAGCATTTT
CASSLTTANNQPQHF
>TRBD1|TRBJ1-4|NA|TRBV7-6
TGTGCCAGCAGCTCCGGACAGGGGACTAATGAAAAACTGTTTTTT
CASSSGQGTNEKLFF
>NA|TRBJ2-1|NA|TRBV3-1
TGTGCCAGCAGCCGGGGGGCTAGTTCCAATGAGCAGTTCTTC
CASSRGASSNEQFF
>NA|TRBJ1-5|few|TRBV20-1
TGCAGTGCTAGAGAGACCGGGACATCCGAGCCCCAGCATTTT
CSARETGTSEPQHF
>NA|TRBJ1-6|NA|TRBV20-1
TGCAGTGCTAGAGTTGGGGGCTATAATTCACCCCTCCACTTT
CSARVGGYNSPLHF
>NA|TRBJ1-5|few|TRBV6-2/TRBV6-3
TGTGCCAGCAGTTACGGTCTGGGTCTCAATCAGCCCCAGCATTTT
CASSYGLGLNQPQHF
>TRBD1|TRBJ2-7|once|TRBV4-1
TGCGCCAGCAGCCAAGAGACAGGGGGCTTCTACGAGCAGTACTTC
CASSQETGGFYEQYF
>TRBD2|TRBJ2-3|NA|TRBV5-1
TGCGCCAGCAGCTCCGGACTAGCGGGCGGGCGCGGGAGCACAGATACGCAGTATTTT
CASSSGLAGGRGSTDTQYF
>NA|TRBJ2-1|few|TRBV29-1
TGCAGCGTTGGGGTTAATGAGCAGTTCTTC
CSVGVNEQFF
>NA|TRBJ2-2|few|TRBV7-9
TGTGCCAGCAGCTTAGAAGTTTCTAGTTCCACCGGGGAGCTGTTTTTT
CASSLEVSSSTGELFF
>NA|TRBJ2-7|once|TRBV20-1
TGCAGGGCCGAGGGGGGCGTATACGAGCAGTACTTC
CRAEGGVYEQYF
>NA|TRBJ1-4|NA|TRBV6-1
TGTGCCAGCAGTATGGGGGTGGATGAAAAACTGTTTTTT
CASSMGVDEKLFF
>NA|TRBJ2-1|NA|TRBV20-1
TGCAGTGCTAGGGAGCTAGCGTGGCTGGATGAGCAGTTCTTC
CSARELAWLDEQFF
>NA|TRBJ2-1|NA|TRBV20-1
TGCAGTGCTAGAGATCGCGCCGGGATTGAGCAGTTCTTC
CSARDRAGIEQFF
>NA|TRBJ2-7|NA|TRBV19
TGTGCCAGTAGTCGGACGGTTCTAGGCCCCCACGAGCAGTACTTC
CASSRTVLGPHEQYF
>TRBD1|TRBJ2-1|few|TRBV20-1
TGCAGTGCTAGAACGGACAGGGGTAATGAGCAGTTCTTC
CSARTDRGNEQFF
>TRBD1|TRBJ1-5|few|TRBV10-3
TGTGCCATCAGCAAGACAGGGGGCTTTCAGCCCCAGCATTTT
CAISKTGGFQPQHF
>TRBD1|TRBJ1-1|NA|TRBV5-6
TGTGCCAGCAGCACCTGGGGACAGGGTCGGACTGAAGCTTTCTTT
CASSTWGQGRTEAFF
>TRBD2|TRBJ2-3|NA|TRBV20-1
TGCAGTGCAAAGACTTATCGCGGGGGAGGTATTTCAGATACGCAGTATTTT
CSAKTYRGGGISDTQYF
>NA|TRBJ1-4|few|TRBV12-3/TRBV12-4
TGTGCCAGCAGTATGACAGGTTCAAGGGAAAAACTGTTTTTT
CASSMTGSREKLFF
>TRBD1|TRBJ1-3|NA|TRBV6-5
TGTGCCAGCAGTTTGGGACAGGGCCTCGCGGCCATATATTTT
CASSLGQGLAAIYF
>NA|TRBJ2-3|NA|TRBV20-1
TGCAGTGCTGCGAAACCCTCAGGGGACCTAGATACGCAGTATTTT
CSAAKPSGDLDTQYF
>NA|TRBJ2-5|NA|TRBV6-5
TGTGCCAGCAGTTTGTCGCACAGACAAGAGACCCAGTACTTC
CASSLSHRQETQYF
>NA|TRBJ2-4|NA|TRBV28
TGTGCCAGCAACCCGGACCTAGCCAAAAACATTCAGTACTTC
CASNPDLAKNIQYF
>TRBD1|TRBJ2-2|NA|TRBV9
TGTGCCAGCAGCCCAGCCCGGGACAGGGTAGCCGGGGAGCTGTTTTTT
CASSPARDRVAGELFF
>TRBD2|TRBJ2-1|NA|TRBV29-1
TGCAGCGTAACGACTAGCGGGGGGGCCAAGGAGCAGTTCTTC
CSVTTSGGAKEQFF
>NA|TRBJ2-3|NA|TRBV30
TGTGCCTGGAGTGTATCCGGGAGCACAGATACGCAGTATTTT
CAWSVSGSTDTQYF
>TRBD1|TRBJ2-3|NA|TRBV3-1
TGTGCCAGCAGCCAAGAGCGGGACAGGGTCGGGATTGGGAGAGATACGCAGTATTTT
CASSQERDRVGIGRDTQYF
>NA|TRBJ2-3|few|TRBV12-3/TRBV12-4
TGTGCCAGCAGAGCTACGAGAGGAGTAAGGGGTACAGATACGCAGTATTTT
CASRATRGVRGTDTQYF
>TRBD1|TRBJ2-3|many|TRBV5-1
TGCGCCAGCCAACCGGGACAGGGAACAGATACGCAGTATTTT
CASQPGQGTDTQYF
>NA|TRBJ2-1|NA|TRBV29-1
TGCAGCGTGCCGCGAACGATGAGCCGCAATGAGCAGTTCTTC
CSVPRTMSRNEQFF
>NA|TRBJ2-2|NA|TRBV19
TGTGCCAGTAGTATCCGTTGGTCGAACACCGGGGAGCTGTTTTTT
CASSIRWSNTGELFF
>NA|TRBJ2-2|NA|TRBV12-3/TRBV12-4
TGTGCCAGCAGCGGGTGGGCCGGGGAGCTGTTTTTT
CASSGWAGELFF
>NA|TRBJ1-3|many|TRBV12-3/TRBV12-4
TGTGCCAGCAGTTGGACGAGCTCTGGAAACACCATATATTTT
CASSWTSSGNTIYF
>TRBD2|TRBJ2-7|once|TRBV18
TGTGCCAGCTCACCGTCTAGCGGGAGCGTGGGTGAGCAGTACTTC
CASSPSSGSVGEQYF
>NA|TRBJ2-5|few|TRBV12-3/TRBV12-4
TGTGCCAGCAGTTTAGGCCTTAACGGGGCGACCCAGTACTTC
CASSLGLNGATQYF
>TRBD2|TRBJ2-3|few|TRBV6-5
TGTGCCAGCAGTTACTCGAGCGGCGGCGGGGGGGCGGTAGATACGCAGTATTTT
CASSYSSGGGGAVDTQYF
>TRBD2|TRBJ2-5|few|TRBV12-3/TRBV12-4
TGTGCCAGCAGCCGCCGGGCTAGCGGCCAAGAGACCCAGTACTTC
CASSRRASGQETQYF
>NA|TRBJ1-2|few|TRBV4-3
TGCGCCAGCAGCCAAGAAAGGACAATTCTACATAACTATGGCTACACCTTC
CASSQERTILHNYGYTF
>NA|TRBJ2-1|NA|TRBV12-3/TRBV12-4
TGTGCCAGCAGCCGGGGATCCTTC
CASSRGSF
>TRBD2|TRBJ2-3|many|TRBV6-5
TGTGCCAGCAGTTACTCGGCTAGCGGGAGATCGACAGATACGCAGTATTTT
CASSYSASGRSTDTQYF
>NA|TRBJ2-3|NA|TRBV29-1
TGCAGCGTTCGCCCGAACAGGGCGGGAAGCACAGATACGCAGTATTTT
CSVRPNRAGSTDTQYF
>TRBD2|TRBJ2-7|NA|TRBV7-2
TGTGCCAGCAGCTTAGTGGGGGGGCTAGCGGGTCCCTACGAGCAGTACTTC
CASSLVGGLAGPYEQYF
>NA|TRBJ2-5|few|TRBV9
TGTGCCAGCAGCGTGCTAGGGGGTGGTCGTGAGACCCAGTACTTC
CASSVLGGGRETQYF